The 14 T cell receptor beta chains presented below share a single source sample, sequenced in a study of PD-1 blockade in mismatch repair-deficient tumors. Method: immunoSEQ multiplex PCR; TCRdb's copy keeps in-frame clones and lacks some. The data hold about 120,000 clones, with roughly nine tenths observed a single time. Material: peripheral blood, obtained 44 weeks after starting pembrolizumab. The receptors derive from an adult with mismatch repair-deficient cancer.

The chain couples TRBV25-1 to TRBJ2-1, with unresolved D. Per the germline V gene, CDR1 is MGHDK and CDR2 is SYGVNS. The CDR3 has 12 amino acids. Trimming shortened V by 8 bases and J by 8 bases, and 13 bases separated the two germline ends. The CDR3 DNA follows: TGTGCCAGCTCCCTGGGAATCCATGAGCAGTTCTTC. Its protein product is CASSLGIHEQFF. The full variable domain, in which reference TRBV25-1 and TRBJ2-1 provide the parts outside the CDR3, is EADIYQTPRYLVIGTGKKITLECSQTMGHDKMYWYQQDPGMELHLIHYSYGVNSTEKGDLSSESTVSRIRTEHFPLTLESARPSHTSQYLCASSLGIHEQFFGPGTRLTVL.

The chain carries TRBV25-1 and TRBJ1-5; 8 bases are a match to TRBD1. CDR1 and CDR2 from the germline V gene are MGHDK and SYGVNS. CDR3 length equals 18 residues. J was trimmed by 2 bases and V by 2 bases; bases with no gene match: 11. CDR3 DNA sequence: TGTGCCAGCAGTGAAAGTGGGACAGGTGTATACGGCAATCAGCCCCAGCATTTT. This translates into CASSESGTGVYGNQPQHF. Combining the CDR3 with reference TRBV25-1 and TRBJ1-5 gives the whole variable domain EADIYQTPRYLVIGTGKKITLECSQTMGHDKMYWYQQDPGMELHLIHYSYGVNSTEKGDLSSESTVSRIRTEHFPLTLESARPSHTSQYLCASSESGTGVYGNQPQHFGDGTRLSIL.

V usage is TRBV13 and J usage is TRBJ2-2; TRBD2 is a possible D gene (7 bases). Germline-derived CDR1 and CDR2 are PRHDT and FYEKMQ (reference sequence). The CDR3 runs 20 residues. V shed 1 base and J shed 6 bases, with 27 bases lying between them. The CDR3 DNA follows: TGTGCCAGCAGCTTAGCGTGGGGGCTGACTAGCCCGTCCGACGCCGGGGAGCTGTTTTTT. Encoded protein: CASSLAWGLTSPSDAGELFF.

V and J are TRBV4-1 and TRBJ2-6; 12 positions match TRBD1. The CDR3 runs to 17 residues. V shed 0 bases, J shed 14 bases, and the junction held 11 bases outside the gene matches. In germline, CDR1 is MGHRA, CDR2 YSYEKL. The CDR3 DNA follows: TGCGCCAGCAGCCAAGAATCCGGGACAGGGGGCGCGGGTTTCCTGACTTTC. Translating it yields CASSQESGTGGAGFLTF.

The V gene is TRBV7-9, the J gene TRBJ2-7; possibly TRBD2 for D (5 bases). Germline V CDR1 and CDR2: SEHNR, FQNEAQ (reference sequence). Deletions cut 5 bases from V and 6 bases from J, with 23 bases between. This CDR3 contains 16 residues. CDR3 residues: CASSPQRLVHPLEQYF. CDR3 in DNA: TGTGCCAGCAGCCCCCAGCGGCTAGTTCATCCCCTCGAGCAGTACTTC.

V and J are TRBV4-1 and TRBJ2-4; D is possibly TRBD1 or TRBD2 (5 bases each). The germline V and J ends were trimmed by 0 bases and 6 bases, with 15 bases remaining between them. There are 16 residues in the CDR3. The germline gives CDR1 MGHRA, CDR2 YSYEKL. The CDR3 loop is CASSQDRGQGPNIQYF. CDR3 in DNA: TGCGCCAGCAGCCAAGATCGGGGTCAGGGCCCAAACATTCAGTACTTC.

CDR3: CASRTRTSSYEQYF. CDR3 DNA: TGTGCCAGCAGAACACGGACTAGCTCCTACGAGCAGTACTTC. V usage is TRBV27 and J usage is TRBJ2-7; TRBD2 matches 7 bases. Germline lookup yields CDR1 MNHEY and CDR2 SMNVEV (reference sequence). V was pared by 6 bases and J by 0 bases, with 5 bases of the junction left unmatched. The CDR3 totals 14 residues.

The chain uses TRBV29-1 and TRBJ2-1; 7 positions agree with TRBD1. J was trimmed by 0 bases and V by 6 bases; bases with no gene match: 8. Looked up from germline, CDR1 is SQVTM and CDR2 is ANQGSEA. The CDR3 runs 15 residues. The CDR3 reads CSVGGLIVSYNEQFF. CDR3 coding DNA: TGCAGCGTAGGGGGCCTAATCGTCTCCTACAATGAGCAGTTCTTC.

CDR3 sequence reads: CASSTSAVETPDTQYF. CDR3 DNA: TGTGCCAGCAGCACATCGGCAGTGGAGACACCAGATACGCAGTATTTT. The J gene is TRBJ2-3, the V gene TRBV9; D remains ambiguous. V lost 4 bases and J lost 4, with 19 bases in between. CDR1 and CDR2 (germline): SGDLS, YYNGEE. CDR3 length equals 16 residues.

The J gene is TRBJ1-3, the V gene TRBV5-8, with no clear D. V was cut by 6 bases and J by 0 bases, with 16 bases left in between. Germline-derived CDR1 and CDR2 are SGHTS and YDEGEE. There are 16 residues in the CDR3. The CDR3 is CASNREPGISGNTIYF. In DNA form, the CDR3 reads TGTGCCAGCAACCGCGAACCGGGAATCTCTGGAAACACCATATATTTT.

A single count supports this clone. J is TRBJ2-2 and V is TRBV28, with 14 bases aligning to TRBD2. Trimming took 7 bases from V and 0 from J; bases not matched to a gene: 7. The germline V gene encodes CDR1 MDHEN and CDR2 SYDVKM. CDR3 size: 18 residues. CDR3 in amino acids: CASNPGLAGDANTGELFF. CDR3 DNA: TGTGCCAGCAACCCGGGACTAGCGGGAGACGCGAACACCGGGGAGCTGTTTTTT.

V gene TRBV5-1 combines with J gene TRBJ1-1, with D perhaps matching TRBD1 (5 bases). Germline CDR1 SGHRS, CDR2 YFSETQ. The V gene lost 0 bases and the J gene lost 1 base, with 7 bases spanning the gap. This CDR3 region has 14 residues. CDR3 loop: CASSLVRANTEAFF. CDR3 in DNA: TGCGCCAGCAGCTTGGTCAGGGCGAACACTGAAGCTTTCTTT.

The chain carries TRBV7-9 and TRBJ2-3, with 7 bases fitting TRBD1. CDR3 length equals 15 residues. V trimming: 10 bases; J trimming: 0 bases; junction bases outside the gene matches: 10. Germline CDR1 SEHNR, CDR2 FQNEAQ (reference sequence). The CDR3 region has the DNA TGTGCCATCACCCCCCCGACAGGGAGCACAGATACGCAGTATTTT. This encodes CAITPPTGSTDTQYF. The full variable domain, in which reference TRBV7-9 and TRBJ2-3 provide the parts outside the CDR3, is DTGVSQNPRHKITKRGQNVTFRCDPISEHNRLYWYRQTLGQGPEFLTYFQNEAQLEKSRLLSDRFSAERPKGSFSTLEIQRTEQGDSAMYLCAITPPTGSTDTQYFGPGTRLTVL.

The genes are TRBV18 and TRBJ2-1, with D perhaps TRBD1 (6 bases). The ends were cut back, 3 bases at V and 8 bases at J, with 23 bases in the middle. Germline values: CDR1 KGHSH, CDR2 LQKENI. The CDR3 consists of 17 residues. The CDR3 DNA reads as TGTGCCAGCTCACCTCCGACAGGACCCCGATGGGTGTATGAGCAGTTCTTC. Translating gives CASSPPTGPRWVYEQFF.